This passage covers 20 T cell receptor beta chains from one sample sequenced in a study of CD8 T cells in Susac syndrome. Random hexamers were used to reverse transcribe roughly 0.45 to 1 ug of RNA. TCRdb processed the immunoSEQ multiplex PCR reads anew with MiXCR; each CDR3 protein has one entry. Of more than 150,000 distinct CDR3 sequences listed, 85% to 95% were seen once; the top ten hold 0.16%. The sequenced material came from CD4+ T cells from PBMCs. Every receptor here comes from a human donor with Susac syndrome.

The chain's CDR3 is CASSSLGAGRRNIQYF. The CDR3 region has the DNA TGTGCCAGCAGTTCCCTCGGGGCAGGGAGGAGGAACATTCAGTACTTC. This rearrangement joins TRBV27 to TRBJ2-4; TRBD2 is a possible D gene (6 bases). The V end lost 4 bases, the J end lost 7 bases, and 20 bases lay between the germline ends. The germline CDR1 and CDR2 sequences are MNHEY and SMNVEV (reference sequence). This CDR3 spans 16 amino acids.

V gene TRBV6-6 combines with J gene TRBJ2-7, with 7 nucleotides matching TRBD1. This CDR3 spans 13 amino acids. Germline V CDR1 and CDR2: MNHNY, SVGAGI (reference sequence). V lost 0 bases to trimming and J lost 4 bases; unmatched junction nucleotides: 0. CDR3 region: CASSYSTGYEQYF. The CDR3 nucleotides are TGTGCCAGCAGTTACTCGACAGGGTACGAGCAGTACTTC.

This chain joins TRBV20-1 and TRBJ1-5; TRBD1 might be the D (6 bases). This CDR3 has 14 amino acids. V lost 5 bases, J lost 6 bases, and 17 bases lay in between. Germline assignment: CDR1 DFQATT and CDR2 SNEGSKA (reference sequence). The CDR3 loop is CSAEQGIIGQPQHF. The CDR3 nucleotides are TGCAGTGCTGAGCAGGGGATTATCGGTCAGCCCCAGCATTTT.

The genes are TRBV15 and TRBJ1-2; TRBD1 matches at 7 bases. The CDR3 is 14 amino acids. The V gene's germline CDR1 is LNHNV and CDR2 YYDKDF (reference sequence). Trimming removed 3 bases from V and 4 bases from J; junction bases left unmatched: 5. Written as DNA, the CDR3 is TGTGCCACCAGCAGCCAGACAGGGCCCTATGGCTACACCTTC. This encodes CATSSQTGPYGYTF.

This chain connects TRBV9 to TRBJ2-2; unclear D gene. Germline loops: CDR1 SGDLS, CDR2 YYNGEE. The CDR3 is made up of 11 amino acids. The V and J ends lost 5 bases and 5 bases respectively, with 4 bases between them. CDR3 sequence reads: CASRVTGELFF. For the CDR3, the DNA is TGTGCCAGCAGAGTGACCGGGGAGCTGTTTTTT.

The chain links TRBV20-1 to TRBJ2-1; 11 nucleotides agree with TRBD2. The CDR3 is 14 amino acids. V was clipped by 6 bases and J by 8 bases; unmatched bases: 9. Per the germline V gene, CDR1 is DFQATT and CDR2 is SNEGSKA (reference sequence). The CDR3: CSARFSGGADEQFF. CDR3 DNA: TGCAGTGCGAGGTTTAGCGGGGGGGCCGATGAGCAGTTCTTC.

The gene calls are TRBV19 and TRBJ2-3; 8 bases align to TRBD2. Losses at the gene ends were 3 bases for V and 6 bases for J; bases not matched to a gene: 8. There are 15 residues in the CDR3. Germline V gene sequence: CDR1 LNHDA, CDR2 SQIVND (reference sequence). CDR3 DNA: TGTGCCAGTAGTATTTCGGGGGGGCTCTCGGATACGCAGTATTTT. It is translated as CASSISGGLSDTQYF.

The chain employs TRBV5-1 and TRBJ2-1; D is uncertain. Germline-derived CDR1 and CDR2 are SGHRS and YFSETQ. CDR3 length: 13 amino acids. V was cut by 0 bases and J by 4 bases, with 5 bases left in between. The CDR3 sequence: CASSLEPYNEQFF. CDR3 in DNA: TGCGCCAGCAGCTTGGAGCCGTACAATGAGCAGTTCTTC.

The chain employs TRBV12-3 or TRBV12-4 and TRBJ2-1; perhaps TRBD1 as D (7 bases). Between the trimmed V and J ends, which lost 7 bases and 0 bases, there was a span of 16 bases. CDR3 size: 16 residues. The CDR3 DNA is TGTGCCAGCATCCCAAACAGGGGAGGCTCCTACAATGAGCAGTTCTTC. Protein: CASIPNRGGSYNEQFF.

This rearrangement joins TRBV18 to TRBJ2-6; D is ambiguous. V was trimmed by 2 bases and J by 0 bases, leaving 17 bases between them. The germline gives CDR1 KGHSH, CDR2 LQKENI. The CDR3 loop spans 19 amino acids. The chain's CDR3 is CASSPLPQKMVSGANVLTF. The CDR3 DNA is TGTGCCAGCTCACCATTACCCCAGAAGATGGTCTCTGGGGCCAACGTCCTGACTTTC.

The chain couples TRBV12-3 or TRBV12-4 to TRBJ1-1, with D uncertain. This CDR3 spans 13 amino acids. Trimming left V 8 bases short and J 5 bases short, with 15 bases between. CDR3 protein: CASVIAGRTEAFF. CDR3 nucleotide sequence: TGTGCCAGCGTCATTGCGGGGAGGACTGAAGCTTTCTTT.

The gene calls are TRBV13 and TRBJ2-5; a possible D gene is TRBD2 (6 bases). This CDR3 is built from 17 residues. Germline CDR1 and CDR2: PRHDT and FYEKMQ (reference sequence). V was shortened by 0 bases and J by 0 bases, with 14 bases between the two germline ends. DNA of the CDR3: TGTGCCAGCAGCTTAGGCCAGGACGGGACTCACCAAGAGACCCAGTACTTC. It translates to CASSLGQDGTHQETQYF.

DNA for the CDR3: TGTGCCAGCAGCGTCGTACAGGCGAACACTGAAGCTTTCTTT. It yields the protein CASSVVQANTEAFF. The chain has TRBV7-2 and TRBJ1-1, with D tentatively TRBD1 (5 bases). The CDR3 spans 14 residues. Germline CDR1 reads SGHTA; CDR2 reads FQGNSA. Trimming shortened V by 5 bases and J by 1 base, and 11 bases separated the two germline ends. The variable domain in full, with the rest retrieved from reference TRBV7-2 and TRBJ1-1, is GAGVSQSPSNKVTEKGKDVELRCDPISGHTALYWYRQSLGQGLEFLIYFQGNSAPDKSGLPSDRFSAERTGGSVSTLTIQRTQQEDSAVYLCASSVVQANTEAFFGQGTRLTVV.

This rearrangement joins TRBV29-1 to TRBJ2-7; a possible D gene is TRBD1 (5 bases). The CDR3 sequence is 14 residues long. Deletions cut 6 bases from V and 3 bases from J, with 18 bases between. The germline V gene encodes CDR1 SQVTM and CDR2 ANQGSEA. The CDR3 DNA sequence: TGCAGCGTCCTTGGTGAAGGGGCAGTCTACGAGCAGTACTTC. The encoded protein is CSVLGEGAVYEQYF.

The CDR3 DNA is TGTGCCAGCAGTTACGACAGGGCGACCGGGGAGCTGTTTTTT. Translated: CASSYDRATGELFF. The chain recombines TRBV12-3 or TRBV12-4 with TRBJ2-2; 7 nucleotides align to TRBD1. This CDR3 is built from 14 residues. The ends lost 4 bases at V and 5 bases at J; junction bases unmatched: 4.

The chain recombines TRBV12-3 or TRBV12-4 with TRBJ1-1; D may be TRBD1 (5 bases). Trimming took off 7 bases at V and 0 bases at J, with 12 bases between the two ends. The length of the CDR3 is 14 residues. In DNA, the CDR3 is TGTGCCAGCACCCACGACAGAATGAACACTGAAGCTTTCTTT. Its translation is CASTHDRMNTEAFF.

This chain connects TRBV12-3 or TRBV12-4 to TRBJ2-1, with D possibly matching TRBD2 (5 bases). Trimming pared 3 bases from V and 8 bases from J, leaving 8 bases between. The CDR3 covers 12 residues. CDR3 nucleotides: TGTGCCAGCAGTTTCGGCGGGTATGAGCAGTTCTTC. Protein product: CASSFGGYEQFF.

The chain has TRBV20-1 and TRBJ2-3, with 11 nucleotides matching TRBD2. Germline lookup yields CDR1 DFQATT and CDR2 SNEGSKA (reference sequence). The CDR3 totals 14 residues. The J segment lost 3 bases and the V segment lost 5 bases, leaving 4 bases of the junction unmatched. CDR3 nucleotide sequence: TGCAGTGCTGAGACTAGCGGGGTTACAGATACGCAGTATTTT. This encodes CSAETSGVTDTQYF.

Written as DNA, the CDR3 is TGTGCCAGCAGTGGACAGTCCTATGGCTACACCTTC. Its protein is CASSGQSYGYTF. This chain links TRBV6-2 or TRBV6-3 with TRBJ1-2, with D possibly matching TRBD1 (6 bases). CDR3 length: 12 amino acids. Deletions cut 5 bases from V and 4 bases from J, with 8 bases between. Germline CDR1 is MNHEY and CDR2 is SVGEGT.

This chain connects TRBV5-5 to TRBJ1-5; 9 bases fit TRBD1. CDR1 SGHKS and CDR2 YYEKEE come from the germline V gene (reference sequence). J lost 6 bases, V lost 3 bases, and 7 bases had no gene match. This CDR3 has 15 amino acids. The CDR3 nucleotides read TGTGCCAGCAGCTGGGACAGGGCGGGTAGTCAGCCCCAGCATTTT. Its translation is CASSWDRAGSQPQHF.